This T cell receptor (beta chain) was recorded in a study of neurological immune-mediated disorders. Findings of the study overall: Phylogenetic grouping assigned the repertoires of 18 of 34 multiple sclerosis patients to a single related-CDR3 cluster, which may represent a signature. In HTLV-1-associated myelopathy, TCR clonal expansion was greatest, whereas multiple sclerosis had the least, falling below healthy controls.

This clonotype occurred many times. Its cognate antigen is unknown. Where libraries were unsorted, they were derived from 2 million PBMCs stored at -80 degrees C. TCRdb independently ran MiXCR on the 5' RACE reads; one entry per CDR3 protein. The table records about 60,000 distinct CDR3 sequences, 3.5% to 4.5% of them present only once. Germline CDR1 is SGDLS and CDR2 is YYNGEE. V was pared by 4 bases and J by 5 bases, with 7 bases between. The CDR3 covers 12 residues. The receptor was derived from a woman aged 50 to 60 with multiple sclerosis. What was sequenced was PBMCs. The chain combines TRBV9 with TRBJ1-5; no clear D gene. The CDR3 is CASSPRDQPQHF. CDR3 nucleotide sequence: TGTGCCAGCAGCCCCCGAGATCAGCCCCAGCATTTT.